Sequencing of this TCR beta chain was carried out in a study of response to subunit inactivated influenza vaccine. Study-wide findings and caveats: After each seasonal influenza vaccination, few new T cells are recruited, the authors suggested.

This clonotype was seen more than once but under ten times. The target antigen is unknown. The junction and the germline gene differ at one end; a read error may be behind it. CDR3 size: 16 residues. The germline gives CDR1 LGHNA, CDR2 YNFKEQ. TCRdb passed the RT-PCR reads through MiXCR, listing each CDR3 protein once. The table has just over 300,000 distinct CDR3 sequences, around 20% seen once. The chain couples TRBV4-2 to TRBJ2-3, with TRBD2 identical over 9 bases. Sequencing was performed on PBMCs from blood, taken about 20 months after vaccination. This clonotype originated in a man in his fifties or sixties who received an inactivated influenza vaccine. The CDR3 DNA reads as TGCGCCAGCAGCCAAATAGCGGGGGCTGGCACAGATACGCAGTATTTT. It yields the protein CASSQIAGAGTDTQYF.